This T cell receptor beta chain was captured in a study of blood T cell repertoires in COVID-19. About the study: COVID-19 samples collected from the United States, Italy and Spain covered acute and convalescent phases. The cDNA or gDNA used as material had been derived from T cells, B-cell-depleted T cells, or PBMCs.

The V gene end was trimmed by 0 bases and the J gene end by 6 bases; junction bases not matched to a gene: 2. Germline loops: CDR1 SGHRS, CDR2 YFSETQ. This CDR3 has 16 residues. In the authors' workflow: Reference gene primers were amplified, and this amplification served to estimate nucleated cell counts. Produced via immunoSEQ multiplex PCR; TCRdb's table is partial and in-frame only. The V and J calls and clone size come from that table; D and trimming were worked out from the DNA. The sample consists of 100,000 to 150,000 clones, over 75% of them appearing once. The clonotype comes from a man older than 75 with active or convalescent COVID-19. The chain combines TRBV5-1 with TRBJ2-1, with TRBD2 matching 14 bases. The specimen was peripheral blood. The CDR3 sequence: CASSLGGLAGVNEQFF. CDR3 DNA sequence: TGCGCCAGCAGCTTGGGGGGACTAGCGGGAGTCAATGAGCAGTTCTTC.